The rows below give T cell receptor beta chains drawn from one sample of a study of blood T cell repertoires in COVID-19. Assay used: immunoSEQ multiplex PCR; TCRdb lists only in-frame clones, some missing. The sample holds about 52,000 clones, 70% to 85% seen once. Sequenced input: peripheral blood. Receptors originate from an older man with COVID-19, enrolled during active disease. CDR3s include the opening cysteine and the closing phenylalanine or tryptophan. The order of the fields is J gene, V gene, clone size, D gene, CDR3 DNA, CDR3 protein. D genes are given only for firm matches. For some rows the clone size is stated as once, few or many, or as a class when expanded; others skip it.

TRBJ1-1 | TRBV5-1 | - | - | TGCGCCAGCAGCCCTGGGGGCACCATGGCGAACACTGAAGCTTTCTTT | CASSPGGTMANTEAFF
TRBJ2-7 | TRBV3-1/TRBV3-2 | - | - | TGTGCCAGCAGCCCGCAGGGGTTAAGGAACGAGCAGTACTTC | CASSPQGLRNEQYF
TRBJ2-2 | TRBV27 | - | TRBD2 | TGTGCCAGCAGTCCTCCATGGGGACTAGCGGGGGAGGTCGGGGAGCTGTTTTTT | CASSPPWGLAGEVGELFF
TRBJ2-7 | TRBV7-8 | - | - | TGTGCCAGCAGCGGGGGGGCAGGGGACTACGAGCAGTACTTC | CASSGGAGDYEQYF
TRBJ2-5 | TRBV5-4 | - | TRBD2 | TGTGCCAGCAGCTTGGGGCTAGCGGGACAAGAGACCCAGTACTTC | CASSLGLAGQETQYF
TRBJ1-1 | TRBV9 | - | TRBD1 | TGTGCCAGCAGCGGGACAGGTTCAAACACTGAAGCTTTCTTT | CASSGTGSNTEAFF
TRBJ1-2 | TRBV19 | - | - | TGTGCCAGCGGGGCAGGGGTCCTCTATGGCTACACCTTC | CASGAGVLYGYTF
TRBJ2-5 | TRBV7-9 | few | - | TGTGCCAGCAGCCAGTGGGGTGGGGCGGACCAAGAGACCCAGTACTTC | CASSQWGGADQETQYF
TRBJ2-1 | TRBV2 | few | TRBD2 | TGTGCCAGCAAGATGAGCGGGGGGTGGTACAATGAGCAGTTCTTC | CASKMSGGWYNEQFF
TRBJ1-1 | TRBV6-2/TRBV6-3 | - | - | TGTGCCAGCAGTTACTTATTTGCGCATATGAACACTGAAGCTTTCTTT | CASSYLFAHMNTEAFF
TRBJ2-3 | TRBV7-3 | few | TRBD1 | TGTGCCAGCAAACTGGACAGGCTTAGCACAGATACGCAGTATTTT | CASKLDRLSTDTQYF
TRBJ2-2 | TRBV30 | - | - | TGTGCCTGGAGTGTAATCGGCGCGAGGGGGGAGCTGTTTTTT | CAWSVIGARGELFF
TRBJ1-4 | TRBV11-2 | - | TRBD1 | TGTGCCAGCAGCTTTACCTCGACAGGGATTCACGGAAAACTGTTTTTT | CASSFTSTGIHGKLFF
TRBJ2-7 | TRBV4-1 | - | - | TGCGCCAGCAGCCAAGAGGCAGGCTTCACCTACGAGCAGTACTTC | CASSQEAGFTYEQYF
TRBJ2-7 | TRBV24-1 | - | TRBD2 | TGTGCCACCAGCCCGACCGGGACTAGGCACGAGCAGTACTTC | CATSPTGTRHEQYF
TRBJ2-5 | TRBV7-6 | - | TRBD2 | TGTGCCAGCAGCCCGGGGCGGGAGGCCACGGAGTACTTC | CASSPGREATEYF
TRBJ2-2 | TRBV3-1/TRBV3-2 | few | TRBD1 | TGTGCCAGCAGCCATTACGACAGGGGTGGAGTTCGGCCCGGGGAGCTGTTTTTT | CASSHYDRGGVRPGELFF
TRBJ1-3 | TRBV7-2 | - | - | TGTGCCAGCAGCTACACAGGGCCCGTGGGTTCGCGGTCTGGAAACACCATATATTTT | CASSYTGPVGSRSGNTIYF
TRBJ1-1 | TRBV6-2/TRBV6-3 | - | TRBD1 | TGTGCCAGCAGTTACCCCGACAGGGCGAAGATCGGAGCTTTCTTT | CASSYPDRAKIGAFF
TRBJ1-5 | TRBV6-6 | - | - | TGTGCCAGCAGCACCGGGGATCAGCCCCAGCATTTT | CASSTGDQPQHF
TRBJ1-4 | TRBV21-1 | - | - | TGTGCCAGCAGCAAAGGTAGGGGAGGGCTGTTTTTT | CASSKGRGGLFF
TRBJ2-7 | TRBV9 | - | - | TGTGCCAGCAGCCCCCGACAGGATTCCTACGAGCAGTACTTC | CASSPRQDSYEQYF
TRBJ1-5 | TRBV6-2/TRBV6-3 | - | TRBD1 | TGTGCCAGCAGTTACTCGGACAGGCAGCATCAGCCCCAGCATTTT | CASSYSDRQHQPQHF
TRBJ1-5 | TRBV2 | - | - | TGTGCCAGCACCCCCGGCCGTGGGGGCGGGCAGCCCCAGCATTTT | CASTPGRGGGQPQHF
TRBJ2-3 | TRBV12-5 | - | TRBD1 | TGTGCTAGTGGCAAGACAGGGGTCACAGATACGCAGTATTTT | CASGKTGVTDTQYF
TRBJ1-5 | TRBV29-1 | few | - | TGCAGCGTTCTTCTGGGCAGCAATCAGCCCCAGCATTTT | CSVLLGSNQPQHF
TRBJ1-2 | TRBV6-1 | few | TRBD1 | TGTGCCAGCAGTGAAGTTTCGACAGGGGTGGGCTATGGCTACACCTTC | CASSEVSTGVGYGYTF
TRBJ2-2 | TRBV6-4 | - | TRBD2 | TGTGCCAGCAGTGAATTCTCTAGCGGGGGTAACACCGGGGAGCTGTTTTTT | CASSEFSSGGNTGELFF
TRBJ1-6 | TRBV6-2/TRBV6-3 | - | - | TGTGCCAGCAGTTACGGGCCCCATGGAAAGTCACCCCTCCACTTT | CASSYGPHGKSPLHF
TRBJ1-3 | TRBV5-1 | - | - | TGCGCCAGCAGCTTGGTGAGAGGAGGCTCTGGAAACACCATATATTTT | CASSLVRGGSGNTIYF
TRBJ1-1 | TRBV6-2/TRBV6-3 | - | - | TGTGCCAGCAGTTATTATCCCGGCGGATCGAACACTGAAGCTTTCTTT | CASSYYPGGSNTEAFF
TRBJ1-5 | TRBV7-8 | - | - | TGTGCCAGCAGCTTAGCTCTGGGAGGGATCCAGCCCCAGCATTTT | CASSLALGGIQPQHF
TRBJ1-1 | TRBV5-1 | - | TRBD1 | TGCGCCAGCAGCCCCGGGACAGTCTCTGAAGCTTTCTTT | CASSPGTVSEAFF
TRBJ1-5 | TRBV28 | - | TRBD1 | TGTGCCGCCACGACAGGGAGCTATCAGCCCCAGCATTTT | CAATTGSYQPQHF
TRBJ1-2 | TRBV28 | - | - | TGTGCCAGCAGTTCCCCTGCGGCTAACTATGGCTACACCTTC | CASSSPAANYGYTF
TRBJ2-1 | TRBV5-1 | - | TRBD1 | TGCGCCAGCAGCTCACAGGGGGGTTCTGCCTACAATGAGCAGTTCTTC | CASSSQGGSAYNEQFF
TRBJ1-2 | TRBV11-2 | - | - | TGTGCCAGCAGTCAGCTGGGGGGGGTGGATGGCTACACCTTC | CASSQLGGVDGYTF
TRBJ2-2 | TRBV24-1 | - | TRBD1 | TGTGCCACCAGTGACATACAGGGGGCGCACACCGGGGAGCTGTTTTTT | CATSDIQGAHTGELFF
TRBJ2-1 | TRBV24-1 | - | TRBD1 | TGTGCCACCAGTGATCGGACAGGGGAAACCTACAATGAGCAGTTCTTC | CATSDRTGETYNEQFF
TRBJ1-1 | TRBV5-1 | - | TRBD1 | TGCGCCAGCAGCTCCGGACAGGGGGTTGTAACTGAAGCTTTCTTT | CASSSGQGVVTEAFF
TRBJ1-1 | TRBV19 | few | - | TGTGCCAGTAGTACCCTACAGTCCATCAGGATGAACACTGAAGCTTTCTTT | CASSTLQSIRMNTEAFF
TRBJ2-3 | TRBV5-4 | - | - | TGTGCCAGCAGCTTGGGCACTGCAGATACGCAGTATTTT | CASSLGTADTQYF
TRBJ2-1 | TRBV7-7 | - | TRBD1 | TGTGCCAGCAGCTTAGGAGGGGGACAGGGAACCTACAATGAGCAGTTCTTC | CASSLGGGQGTYNEQFF
TRBJ1-1 | TRBV7-8 | - | TRBD1 | TGTGCCAGCAGCAGAGGACAGGGTCGGACTGAAGCTTTCTTT | CASSRGQGRTEAFF
TRBJ1-5 | TRBV5-1 | - | - | TGCGCCAGCAGCTTGGCGGGCGGGCAGAACAATCAGCCCCAGCATTTT | CASSLAGGQNNQPQHF
TRBJ1-5 | TRBV10-3 | once | - | TGTGCCATCAGTGCGGTCGATCAGCCCCAGCATTTT | CAISAVDQPQHF
TRBJ2-5 | TRBV2 | once | - | TGTGCCAACGGGGGTCTCGAGACCCAGTACTTC | CANGGLETQYF
TRBJ1-2 | TRBV28 | - | - | TGTGCCAGCAGTTTGCGGGGACGTGGCTACACCTTC | CASSLRGRGYTF
TRBJ1-2 | TRBV6-2/TRBV6-3 | - | - | TGTGCCAGCAGTCGAAACAGGGCGGGCTACACCTTC | CASSRNRAGYTF
TRBJ1-5 | TRBV20-1 | once | - | TGCAGTGCTAGTCCTCCTGGGACACCCGTTAGCAATCAGCCCCAGCATTTT | CSASPPGTPVSNQPQHF
TRBJ2-7 | TRBV6-5 | - | TRBD2 | TGTGCCAGCAGTCTAGCGGGGGGGATCTACGAGCAGTACTTC | CASSLAGGIYEQYF
TRBJ1-2 | TRBV3-1/TRBV3-2 | - | - | TGTGCCAGCAGCCCCATATCAGGGGCAGACTATGGCTACACCTTC | CASSPISGADYGYTF